This T cell receptor beta chain was recorded in a study of T cells in Graves' hyperthyroidism and ophthalmopathy. Background on the study: It was at initial diagnosis, before any treatment, that peripheral blood was collected. Points from the study as a whole: Most thyroid clonotypes with frequency above 0.001 were detected in blood.

Using RNA transcripts as the source, TCR beta CDR3 regions were amplified. The HTBI primer set was used in a first-round RT-PCR of the TCR CDR3. Using its own MiXCR run on the multiplex PCR reads, TCRdb lists one record per CDR3 protein. Of 600,000 to 850,000 distinct CDR3 sequences listed, under 20% are singletons. With a duration under 2 months, the hyperthyroidism was newly diagnosed in patients aged 18 to 65. Blood was sampled at initial diagnosis of hyperthyroidism, prior to onset of any ophthalmopathy symptoms. On this clonotype itself: What it binds is not known.

The sequenced sample was blood. The receptor's source is a woman between 45 and 65 years old with Graves' hyperthyroidism that later progressed to Graves' ophthalmopathy.

The CDR3 loop is CASSQDLRTGLYGYTF. The CDR3 coding sequence is TGTGCCAGCAGCCAAGACCTTAGGACGGGCCTCTATGGCTACACCTTC. The chain employs TRBV9 and TRBJ1-2; D not certain. Germline CDR1 and CDR2: SGDLS and YYNGEE. Trimming took off 4 bases at V and 4 bases at J, with 20 bases between the two ends. The CDR3 length is 16 residues.